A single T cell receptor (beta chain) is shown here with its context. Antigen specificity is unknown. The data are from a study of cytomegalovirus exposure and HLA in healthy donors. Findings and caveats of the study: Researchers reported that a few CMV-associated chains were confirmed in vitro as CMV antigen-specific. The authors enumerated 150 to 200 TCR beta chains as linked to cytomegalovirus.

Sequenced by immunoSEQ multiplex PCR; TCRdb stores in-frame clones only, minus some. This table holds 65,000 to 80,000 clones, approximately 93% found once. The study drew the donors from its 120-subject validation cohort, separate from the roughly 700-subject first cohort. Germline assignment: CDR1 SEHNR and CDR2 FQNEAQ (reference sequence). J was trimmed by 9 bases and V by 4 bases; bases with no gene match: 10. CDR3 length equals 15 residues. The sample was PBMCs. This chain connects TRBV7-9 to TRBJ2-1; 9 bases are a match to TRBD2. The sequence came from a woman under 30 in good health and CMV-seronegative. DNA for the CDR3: TGTGCCAGCAGCTCCCAAGCGGGAGGTCTAGGTGAGCAGTTCTTC. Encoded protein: CASSSQAGGLGEQFF. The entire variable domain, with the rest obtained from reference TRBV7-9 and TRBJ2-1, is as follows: DTGVSQNPRHKITKRGQNVTFRCDPISEHNRLYWYRQTLGQGPEFLTYFQNEAQLEKSRLLSDRFSAERPKGSFSTLEIQRTEQGDSAMYLCASSSQAGGLGEQFFGPGTRLTVL.